The text below deals with one TCR beta chain. What it recognizes is unknown. Tagging with unique molecular identifiers was a feature of the TCR beta cDNA libraries. TCRdb analysed the PCR reads with MiXCR anew, one entry per CDR3 protein. The table has approximately 460,000 distinct CDR3 sequences, less than 45% seen once. The germline V gene encodes CDR1 DFQATT and CDR2 SNEGSKA (reference sequence). Deletions cut 4 bases from V and 5 bases from J, with 18 bases between. This CDR3 spans 15 amino acids. The data were taken from a study of post-analysis software for immune sequencing data. About the research overall: The cohort encompassed relapsing-remitting, secondary progressive and progressive-relapsing multiple sclerosis disease courses.

General study results and limits: The F measure placed samples prepared in the same batch into strongly shared clusters. Controls showed lower frequencies than patients for four to six TRBV segments, and TRBV5-6, TRBV5-1 and TRBV20-1 were among these. When compared against controls, multiple sclerosis patients showed significantly lower normalized Chao1 diversity.

The specimen was blood. This chain connects TRBV20-1 to TRBJ2-1; D possibly corresponds to TRBD2 (6 bases). The TCR comes from a girl under 18 with multiple sclerosis. For the CDR3, the DNA is TGCAGTGCTATCTTTGGACTACGTCAGAACAATGAGCAGTTCTTC. Its translation is CSAIFGLRQNNEQFF.